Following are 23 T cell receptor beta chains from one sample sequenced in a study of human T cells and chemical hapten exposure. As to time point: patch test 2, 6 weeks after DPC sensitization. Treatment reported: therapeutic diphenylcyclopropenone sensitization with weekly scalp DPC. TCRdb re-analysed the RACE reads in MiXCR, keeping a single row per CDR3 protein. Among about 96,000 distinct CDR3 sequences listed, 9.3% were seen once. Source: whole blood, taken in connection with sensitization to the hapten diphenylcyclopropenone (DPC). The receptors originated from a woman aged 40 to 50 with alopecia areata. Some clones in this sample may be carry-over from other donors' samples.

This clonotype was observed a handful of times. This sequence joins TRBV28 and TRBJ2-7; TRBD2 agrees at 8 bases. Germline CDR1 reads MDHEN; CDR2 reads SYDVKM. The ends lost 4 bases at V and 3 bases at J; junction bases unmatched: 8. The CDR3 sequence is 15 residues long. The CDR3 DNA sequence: TGTGCCAGCAGTTCAATCGGGACTAGTATCTACGAGCAGTACTTC. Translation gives CASSSIGTSIYEQYF.

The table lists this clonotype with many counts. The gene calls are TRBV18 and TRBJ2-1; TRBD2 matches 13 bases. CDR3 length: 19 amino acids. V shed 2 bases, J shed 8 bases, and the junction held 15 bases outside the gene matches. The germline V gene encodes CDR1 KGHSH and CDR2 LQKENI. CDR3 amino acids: CASSPNASPGLAGEDEQFF. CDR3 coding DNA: TGTGCCAGCTCACCAAACGCTAGTCCCGGACTAGCGGGAGAGGATGAGCAGTTCTTC.

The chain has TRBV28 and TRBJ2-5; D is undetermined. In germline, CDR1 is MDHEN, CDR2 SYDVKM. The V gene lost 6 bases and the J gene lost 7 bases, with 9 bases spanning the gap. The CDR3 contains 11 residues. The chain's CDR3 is CASRVVGTQYF. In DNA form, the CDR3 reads TGTGCCAGCAGGGTGGTCGGGACCCAGTACTTC.

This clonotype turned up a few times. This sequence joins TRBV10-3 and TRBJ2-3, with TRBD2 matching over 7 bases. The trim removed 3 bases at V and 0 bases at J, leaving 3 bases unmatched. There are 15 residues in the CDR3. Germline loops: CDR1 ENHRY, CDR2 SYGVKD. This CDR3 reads CAISDQRGSTDTQYF. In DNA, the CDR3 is TGTGCCATCAGTGATCAGCGGGGTAGCACAGATACGCAGTATTTT.

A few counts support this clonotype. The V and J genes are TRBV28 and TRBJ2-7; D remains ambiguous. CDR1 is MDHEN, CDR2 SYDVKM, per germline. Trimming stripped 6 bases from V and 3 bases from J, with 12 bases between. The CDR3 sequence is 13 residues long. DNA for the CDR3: TGTGCCAGCAGCACTACTAACAGCTACGAGCAGTACTTC. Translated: CASSTTNSYEQYF.

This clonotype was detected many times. The CDR3 DNA follows: TGTGCCAGCAGTAAGCAGATCCAAGAGACCCAGTACTTC. Translating it yields CASSKQIQETQYF. This chain links TRBV6-1 with TRBJ2-5; D is ambiguous. The V end lost 5 bases, the J end lost 1 base, and 8 bases lay between the germline ends. The CDR3 length is 13 residues. CDR1 is MNHNS, CDR2 SASEGT, per germline.

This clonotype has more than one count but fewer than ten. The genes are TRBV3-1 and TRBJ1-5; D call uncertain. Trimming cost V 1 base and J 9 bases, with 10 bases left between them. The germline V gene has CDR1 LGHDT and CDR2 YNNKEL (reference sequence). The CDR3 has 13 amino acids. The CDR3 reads CASSQGGNTPQHF. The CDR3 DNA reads TGTGCCAGCAGCCAAGGAGGAAACACGCCCCAGCATTTT.

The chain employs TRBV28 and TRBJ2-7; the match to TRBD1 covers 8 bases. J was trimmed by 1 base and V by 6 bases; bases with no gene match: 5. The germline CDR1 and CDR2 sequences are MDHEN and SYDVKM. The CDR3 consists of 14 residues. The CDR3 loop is CASSNTGGSYEQYF. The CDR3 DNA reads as TGTGCCAGCAGCAATACAGGGGGGTCCTACGAGCAGTACTTC.

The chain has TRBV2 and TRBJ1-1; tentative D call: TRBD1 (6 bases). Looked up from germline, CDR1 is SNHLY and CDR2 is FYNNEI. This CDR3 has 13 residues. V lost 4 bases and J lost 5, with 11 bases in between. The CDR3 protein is CASSAEGGTEAFF. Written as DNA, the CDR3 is TGTGCCAGCAGTGCGGAAGGGGGAACTGAAGCTTTCTTT.

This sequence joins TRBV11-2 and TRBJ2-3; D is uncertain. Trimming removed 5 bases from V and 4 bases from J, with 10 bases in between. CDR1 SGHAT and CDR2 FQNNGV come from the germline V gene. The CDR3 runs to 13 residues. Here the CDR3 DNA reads TGTGCCAGCAGCGTCGTAACGGCAGATACGCAGTATTTT. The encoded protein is CASSVVTADTQYF.

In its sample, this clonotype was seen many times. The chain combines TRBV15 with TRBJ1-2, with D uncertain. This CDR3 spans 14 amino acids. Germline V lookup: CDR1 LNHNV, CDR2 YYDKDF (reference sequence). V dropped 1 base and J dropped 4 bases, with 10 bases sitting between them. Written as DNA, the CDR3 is TGTGCCACCAGCAGAGCTGGCAGTTTCTATGGCTACACCTTC. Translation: CATSRAGSFYGYTF.

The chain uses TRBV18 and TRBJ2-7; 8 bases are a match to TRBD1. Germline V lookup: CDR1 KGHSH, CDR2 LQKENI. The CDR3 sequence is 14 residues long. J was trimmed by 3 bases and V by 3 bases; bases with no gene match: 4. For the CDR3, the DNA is TGTGCCAGCTCACCGGGACAGGCCCTCTACGAGCAGTACTTC. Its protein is CASSPGQALYEQYF.

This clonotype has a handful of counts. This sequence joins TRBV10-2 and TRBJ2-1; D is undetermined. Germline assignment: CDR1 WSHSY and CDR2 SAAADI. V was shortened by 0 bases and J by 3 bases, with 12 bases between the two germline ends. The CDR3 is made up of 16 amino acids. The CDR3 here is CASSESSQQFYNEQFF. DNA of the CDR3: TGCGCCAGCAGTGAGTCATCGCAACAGTTCTACAATGAGCAGTTCTTC.

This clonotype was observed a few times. The CDR3 sequence is CASSRGVNEQYF. The CDR3 region has the DNA TGTGCCAGCAGCAGGGGAGTAAACGAGCAGTACTTC. V usage is TRBV6-5 and J usage is TRBJ2-7; D possibly corresponds to TRBD1 (6 bases). This CDR3 comprises 12 residues. Per the germline V gene, CDR1 is MNHEY and CDR2 is SVGAGI. Trimming shortened V by 6 bases and J by 5 bases, and 11 bases separated the two germline ends.

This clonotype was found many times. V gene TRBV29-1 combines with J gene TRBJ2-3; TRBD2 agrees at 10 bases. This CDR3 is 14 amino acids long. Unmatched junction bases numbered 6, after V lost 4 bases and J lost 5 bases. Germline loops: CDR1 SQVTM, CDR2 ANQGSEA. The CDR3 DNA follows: TGCAGCGTTGCAGCGGGAGGGCCGGAAGATACGCAGTATTTT. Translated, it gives CSVAAGGPEDTQYF.

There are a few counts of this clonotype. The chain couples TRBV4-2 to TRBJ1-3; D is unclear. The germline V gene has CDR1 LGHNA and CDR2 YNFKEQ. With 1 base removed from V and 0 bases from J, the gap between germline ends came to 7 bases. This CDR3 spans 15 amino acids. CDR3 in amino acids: CASSQAQLSGNTIYF. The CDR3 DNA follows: TGTGCCAGCAGCCAAGCCCAGCTCTCTGGAAACACCATATATTTT.

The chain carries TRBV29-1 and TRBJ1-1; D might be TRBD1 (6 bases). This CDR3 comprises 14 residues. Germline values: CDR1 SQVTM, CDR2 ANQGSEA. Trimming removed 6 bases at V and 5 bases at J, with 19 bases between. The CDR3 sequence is CSVATGSVGTEAFF. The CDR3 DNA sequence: TGCAGCGTAGCCACAGGGTCGGTCGGAACTGAAGCTTTCTTT.

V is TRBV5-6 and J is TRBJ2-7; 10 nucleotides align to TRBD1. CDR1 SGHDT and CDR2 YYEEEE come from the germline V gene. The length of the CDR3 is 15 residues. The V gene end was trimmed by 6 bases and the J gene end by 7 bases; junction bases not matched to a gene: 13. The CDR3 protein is CASILRGTGVNEQYF. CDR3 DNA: TGTGCCAGCATCCTAAGAGGGACAGGGGTCAATGAGCAGTACTTC. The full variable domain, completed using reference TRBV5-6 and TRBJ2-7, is DAGVTQSPTHLIKTRGQQVTLRCSPKSGHDTVSWYQQALGQGPQFIFQYYEEEERQRGNFPDRFSGHQFPNYSSELNVNALLLGDSALYLCASILRGTGVNEQYFGPGTRLTVT.

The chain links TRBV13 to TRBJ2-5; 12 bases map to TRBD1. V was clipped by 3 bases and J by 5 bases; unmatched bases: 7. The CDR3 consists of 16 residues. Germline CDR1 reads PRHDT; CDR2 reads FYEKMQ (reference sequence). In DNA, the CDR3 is TGTGCCAGCAGCTTGGCCGGGACAGGGGGCGTGGAGACCCAGTACTTC. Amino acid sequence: CASSLAGTGGVETQYF.

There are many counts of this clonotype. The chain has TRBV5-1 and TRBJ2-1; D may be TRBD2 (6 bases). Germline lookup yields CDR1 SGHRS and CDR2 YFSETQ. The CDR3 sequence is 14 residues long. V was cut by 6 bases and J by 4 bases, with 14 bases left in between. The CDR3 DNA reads TGCGCCAGCAAGGAGGGAGGCAATTACAATGAGCAGTTCTTC. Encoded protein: CASKEGGNYNEQFF.

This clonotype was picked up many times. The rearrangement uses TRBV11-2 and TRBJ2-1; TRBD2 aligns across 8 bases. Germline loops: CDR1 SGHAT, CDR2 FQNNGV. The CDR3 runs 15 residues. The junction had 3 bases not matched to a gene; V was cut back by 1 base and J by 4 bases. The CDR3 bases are TGTGCCAGCAGCTTAGGGGCTAGCGGGTACAATGAGCAGTTCTTC. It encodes CASSLGASGYNEQFF.

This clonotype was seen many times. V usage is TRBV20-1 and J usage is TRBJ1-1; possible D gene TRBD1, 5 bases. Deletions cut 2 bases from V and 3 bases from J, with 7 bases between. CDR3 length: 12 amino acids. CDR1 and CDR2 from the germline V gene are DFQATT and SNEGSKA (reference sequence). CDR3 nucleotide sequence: TGCAGTGCTAGAAGGGGAGACACTGAAGCTTTCTTT. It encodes CSARRGDTEAFF.

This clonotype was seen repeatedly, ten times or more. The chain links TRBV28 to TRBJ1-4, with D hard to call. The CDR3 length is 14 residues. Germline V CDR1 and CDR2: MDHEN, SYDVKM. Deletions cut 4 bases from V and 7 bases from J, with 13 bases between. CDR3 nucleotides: TGTGCCAGCAGTTCCCCCACCGGTGGTGAAAAACTGTTTTTT. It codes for CASSSPTGGEKLFF.